This T cell receptor (beta chain) stems from a study of cytomegalovirus exposure and HLA in healthy donors. The study, taken as a whole, reports: Presence/absence analyses took donor sequencing depth as roughly uniform. The authors enumerated 180 or so TCR beta chains as linked to cytomegalovirus. HLA restriction was apparent for most CMV-associated TCR beta chains in a later analysis.

As regards this clone: Its antigen is currently unknown.

With 60 Vbeta and 13 Jbeta primers, the PCR was carried out. This table comes from immunoSEQ multiplex PCR, and its TCRdb copy is limited to in-frame clones, with some not included. The sample lists approximately 180,000 clones; around four fifths were seen once. The CDR3 is made up of 16 amino acids. The ends lost 4 bases at V and 1 base at J; junction bases unmatched: 8. In germline, CDR1 is SGHRS, CDR2 YFSETQ. The clonotype comes from a woman aged 45-65 years in good health and CMV-seropositive. The specimen was PBMCs. The chain combines TRBV5-1 with TRBJ1-1; 9 bases map to TRBD1. CDR3 sequence: CASSPNRQGGNTEAFF. The DNA of the CDR3 is TGCGCCAGCAGCCCGAACCGACAGGGGGGGAACACTGAAGCTTTCTTT.